Below, 21 T cell receptor beta chains from the same sample are listed, as sequenced in a study of cytomegalovirus exposure and HLA in healthy donors. Both 60 Vbeta primers and 13 Jbeta primers went into the PCR. TCRdb keeps only in-frame clones here, not all; method: immunoSEQ multiplex PCR. Among 150,000 to 200,000 clones listed, approximately 80% were seen once. What was sequenced was PBMCs. These receptors originate from a woman aged 25 to 39 in good health and CMV-seropositive.

The gene calls are TRBV5-6 and TRBJ1-1; tentative D call: TRBD1 (5 bases). Germline V gene lookup returns CDR1 SGHDT and CDR2 YYEEEE. The CDR3 is 11 residues long. V was trimmed by 4 bases and J by 7 bases, leaving 8 bases between them. CDR3 sequence: CASSDRDEAFF. CDR3 DNA: TGTGCCAGCAGCGACAGAGATGAAGCTTTCTTT. The full variable domain, rest sourced from reference TRBV5-6 and TRBJ1-1, is DAGVTQSPTHLIKTRGQQVTLRCSPKSGHDTVSWYQQALGQGPQFIFQYYEEEERQRGNFPDRFSGHQFPNYSSELNVNALLLGDSALYLCASSDRDEAFFGQGTRLTVV.

The J gene is TRBJ1-1, the V gene TRBV6-6, with a tentative D call TRBD1 (5 bases). Trimming took 6 bases from V and 2 from J, leaving 10 bases between them. CDR1 and CDR2 (germline): MNHNY, SVGAGI (reference sequence). CDR3 size: 13 residues. The CDR3 is CASSIRVNTEAFF. The CDR3 DNA reads TGTGCCAGCAGCATCAGGGTTAACACTGAAGCTTTCTTT.

The chain carries TRBV2 and TRBJ2-7, with D perhaps TRBD1 (6 bases). CDR1 is SNHLY, CDR2 FYNNEI, per germline. Trimming left V 5 bases short and J 5 bases short, with 13 bases between. CDR3 length: 13 residues. The CDR3 sequence: CASSLQGGDEQYF. For the CDR3, the DNA is TGTGCCAGCAGTTTACAGGGTGGCGACGAGCAGTACTTC.

V usage is TRBV5-4 and J usage is TRBJ2-7, with D perhaps TRBD2 (5 bases). This CDR3 has 13 residues. V was pared by 8 bases and J by 7 bases, with 19 bases between. Germline CDR1 reads SGHNT; CDR2 reads YYREEE (reference sequence). Here the CDR3 DNA reads TGTGCCAGTCAGCGGACGGCTACGGATGAGCAGTACTTC. It codes for CASQRTATDEQYF.

The CDR3: CASSLFGSGFATNEKLFF. Here the CDR3 DNA reads TGTGCCAGCAGTTTATTCGGTTCTGGTTTTGCGACTAATGAAAAACTGTTTTTT. V is TRBV27 and J is TRBJ1-4; unclear D gene. V lost 1 base, J lost 2 bases, and 17 bases lay in between. The CDR3 runs to 18 residues. Germline V gene lookup returns CDR1 MNHEY and CDR2 SMNVEV (reference sequence).

J is TRBJ1-2 and V is TRBV6-5, with 7 bases identical to TRBD1. The length of the CDR3 is 14 residues. Germline trimming cut 6 bases from V and 8 bases from J; bases unmatched to any gene: 12. Germline assignment: CDR1 MNHEY and CDR2 SVGAGI. In DNA, the CDR3 is TGTGCCAGCAGCAGGGACAGCCTGGTTAGGGGCTACACCTTC. Protein product: CASSRDSLVRGYTF.

The genes are TRBV7-8 and TRBJ2-3, with 12 bases aligning to TRBD1. The CDR3 has 15 amino acids. The ends lost 4 bases at V and 14 bases at J; junction bases unmatched: 13. Germline V gene data show CDR1 as SGHVS and CDR2 as FQNEAQ. The chain's CDR3 is CASSSRPGQGAPRYF. The CDR3 coding sequence is TGTGCCAGCAGCTCCCGACCGGGACAGGGGGCCCCAAGGTATTTT.

The chain recombines TRBV4-1 with TRBJ1-6; D is undetermined. V lost 4 bases to trimming and J lost 6 bases, with 13 bases between them. Germline V gives CDR1 MGHRA, CDR2 YSYEKL. This CDR3 has 15 residues. In nucleotides, the CDR3 is TGCGCCAGCAGCCCCGCGGTGACTCGTAATTCACCCCTCCACTTT. Its translation is CASSPAVTRNSPLHF.

V gene TRBV4-3 combines with J gene TRBJ2-3; no clear D gene. Germline V gene lookup returns CDR1 LGHNA and CDR2 YSLEER. The CDR3 spans 16 residues. Trimming pared 6 bases from V and 2 bases from J, leaving 18 bases between. DNA for the CDR3: TGCGCCAGCAGTCACTCCGCCTCCTCCCCCACAGATACGCAGTATTTT. It specifies CASSHSASSPTDTQYF.

The chain links TRBV23-1 to TRBJ2-7; TRBD2 aligns across 7 bases. TRBV23-1 is designated an ORF whose function remains uncertain. V lost 2 bases, J lost 3 bases, and 7 bases stayed unmatched. The CDR3 runs to 15 residues. Written as DNA, the CDR3 is TGCGCCAGCAGTCAACCGGGGGGTAGCTGCTACGAGCAGTACTTC. Protein: CASSQPGGSCYEQYF.

The chain couples TRBV15 to TRBJ2-3; TRBD2 agrees at 8 bases. The length of the CDR3 is 16 residues. The V and J ends lost 0 bases and 3 bases, in that order; junction bases with no gene match: 5. From germline, CDR1 is LNHNV and CDR2 YYDKDF (reference sequence). CDR3 sequence reads: CATSRDRPSGTDTQYF. CDR3 in DNA: TGTGCCACCAGCAGAGATAGGCCTAGCGGGACAGATACGCAGTATTTT. The full variable domain, with the rest looked up from reference TRBV15 and TRBJ2-3, is DAMVIQNPRYQVTQFGKPVTLSCSQTLNHNVMYWYQQKSSQAPKLLFHYYDKDFNNEADTPDNFQSRRPNTSFCFLDIRSPGLGDTAMYLCATSRDRPSGTDTQYFGPGTRLTVL.

CDR3 in DNA: TGCGCCAGCAGTGAGTCACTTATAGCCCCCTACGAGCAGTACTTC. As protein: CASSESLIAPYEQYF. The rearrangement links TRBV10-2 to TRBJ2-7; unclear D gene. The germline V gene has CDR1 WSHSY and CDR2 SAAADI. V lost 0 bases and J 2 bases, leaving 11 bases between the germline ends. The length of the CDR3 is 15 residues.

The rearrangement uses TRBV14 and TRBJ2-1; D is perhaps TRBD2 (5 bases). The length of the CDR3 is 14 residues. Germline V lookup: CDR1 SGHDN, CDR2 FVKESK. V lost 4 bases and J 4 bases, leaving 11 bases between the germline ends. The CDR3 nucleotides are TGTGCCAGCAGCCTACTAGGTAGTTACAATGAGCAGTTCTTC. This codes for CASSLLGSYNEQFF. Full variable domain (remainder filled in from reference TRBV14 and TRBJ2-1): EAGVTQFPSHSVIEKGQTVTLRCDPISGHDNLYWYRRVMGKEIKFLLHFVKESKQDESGMPNNRFLAERTGGTYSTLKVQPAELEDSGVYFCASSLLGSYNEQFFGPGTRLTVL.

The chain has TRBV5-8 and TRBJ2-6; TRBD1 matches 7 bases. This CDR3 is built from 18 residues. Germline V gives CDR1 SGHTS, CDR2 YDEGEE. The trim removed 0 bases at V and 1 base at J, leaving 7 bases unmatched. CDR3 bases: TGTGCCAGCAGCTTGGCCGTAGGGGGCGAATCTGGGGCCAACGTCCTGACTTTC. It codes for CASSLAVGGESGANVLTF.

This clone showed up just a few times. This chain's CDR3 is CASSEGGYDTEAFF. Here the CDR3 DNA reads TGTGCCAGCAGTGAAGGAGGGTATGACACTGAAGCTTTCTTT. V and J are TRBV6-1 and TRBJ1-1; the D is unclear. This CDR3 is built from 14 residues. Deletions cut 1 base from V and 3 bases from J, with 9 bases between. The germline V gene has CDR1 MNHNS and CDR2 SASEGT.

The chain combines TRBV10-3 with TRBJ1-1; D is unresolved. The CDR3 is 12 residues long. The ends were cut back, 5 bases at V and 0 bases at J, with 4 bases in the middle. Per germline, CDR1 ENHRY and CDR2 SYGVKD. The CDR3 nucleotides read TGTGCCATCAGTAGCGTGAACACTGAAGCTTTCTTT. Its protein product is CAISSVNTEAFF.

The V and J genes are TRBV11-3 and TRBJ2-2; 13 nucleotides match TRBD2. The CDR3 loop spans 16 amino acids. V lost 4 bases to trimming and J lost 4 bases; unmatched junction nucleotides: 3. CDR1 is SGHNT and CDR2 is YENEEA in the germline V gene. CDR3 region: CASSSGLAGTTGELFF. The CDR3 DNA sequence: TGTGCCAGCAGCTCGGGACTAGCGGGAACCACCGGGGAGCTGTTTTTT.

This clone occurred a few times. J is TRBJ2-3 and V is TRBV4-1; perhaps TRBD1 as D (6 bases). The V and J ends lost 4 bases and 6 bases respectively, with 17 bases between them. Per the germline V gene, CDR1 is MGHRA and CDR2 is YSYEKL. This CDR3 spans 15 amino acids. CDR3 DNA sequence: TGCGCCAGCAGCCCGGGACAACTTCTGGGGGATACGCAGTATTTT. It translates to CASSPGQLLGDTQYF.

The chain recombines TRBV18 with TRBJ1-2; 7 bases are a match to TRBD1. The CDR3 spans 17 residues. Looked up from germline, CDR1 is KGHSH and CDR2 is LQKENI. The V gene end was trimmed by 3 bases and the J gene end by 0 bases; junction bases not matched to a gene: 10. The CDR3 is CASSPWRRGPSNYGYTF. The CDR3 DNA follows: TGTGCCAGCTCACCTTGGCGGAGGGGGCCATCTAACTATGGCTACACCTTC.

The chain employs TRBV2 and TRBJ1-5; TRBD1 aligns across 7 bases. The V segment lost 8 bases and the J segment 2 bases; nucleotides outside the gene matches: 9. The germline CDR1 and CDR2 sequences are SNHLY and FYNNEI. This CDR3 has 15 residues. The chain's CDR3 is CASGYNRGGNQPQHF. CDR3 nucleotide sequence: TGTGCCAGCGGGTACAACAGGGGCGGCAATCAGCCCCAGCATTTT.

This chain connects TRBV19 to TRBJ2-7; no firm D call. Between the trimmed V and J ends, which lost 3 bases and 0 bases, there was a span of 6 bases. The germline V gene encodes CDR1 LNHDA and CDR2 SQIVND (reference sequence). This CDR3 is built from 13 residues. CDR3 bases: TGTGCCAGTAGTATTACTTCCTCCTACGAGCAGTACTTC. It codes for CASSITSSYEQYF.